Shown below are 30 T cell receptor beta chains from a single sample sequenced in a study of T cells in Graves' hyperthyroidism and ophthalmopathy (dated by TCRdb to between 2018 and 2020). The library came from multiplex PCR. Sequenced on an Illumina HiSeq 2000. The TCR beta CDR3 regions were amplified from RNA transcripts. The first round of RT-PCR for the TCR CDR3 was performed with the HTBI primer set and the Qiagen OneStep RT-PCR kit. TCRdb reworked the public reads: Q25 trimming with fastp, MiXCR clone assembly, productive beta chains retained. Duplicate CDR3 protein sequences are folded into a single record with the most common DNA and genes. The sample contains 40,000 or so distinct CDR3 sequences, approximately 50% of them found a single time. The ten most abundant clones make up 6.2% of the sample. Material: blood. These receptors all come from a woman between 45 and 60 years old with Graves' hyperthyroidism that later progressed to Graves' ophthalmopathy.

This clonotype has just a few counts. CDR3 nucleotide sequence: TGTGCCAGCAGCTTGAGACAGGGGGCGGGCGAGACCCAGTACTTC. This translates into CASSLRQGAGETQYF. The J gene is TRBJ2-5, the V gene TRBV5-4, with 10 bases aligning to TRBD1. This CDR3 is 15 amino acids long. Germline V gene data show CDR1 as SGHNT and CDR2 as YYREEE (reference sequence). After removal of 1 base from V and 5 bases from J, the junction contained 5 bases not matched to a gene.

This clonotype was found many times. This chain uses TRBV11-3 with TRBJ2-7, with D possibly matching TRBD2 (6 bases). Germline-derived CDR1 and CDR2 are SGHNT and YENEEA. V lost 5 bases and J lost 2, with 13 bases in between. The CDR3 contains 14 residues. The CDR3 nucleotides read TGTGCCAGCAGCCGAGCGGGTTACACCTACGAGCAGTACTTC. Its protein is CASSRAGYTYEQYF.

This chain uses TRBV19 with TRBJ2-2, with D perhaps matching TRBD1 (6 bases). Trimming shortened V by 7 bases and J by 8 bases, and 11 bases separated the two germline ends. The CDR3 consists of 12 residues. CDR1 and CDR2 (germline): LNHDA, SQIVND (reference sequence). CDR3 in DNA: TGTGCCAGTAACTCCGGGACAGGGGAGCTGTTTTTT. Residues: CASNSGTGELFF.

By share of the sample, this clonotype is medium-sized. The chain links TRBV6-5 to TRBJ1-2; tentatively, D is TRBD1 (5 bases). Germline values: CDR1 MNHEY, CDR2 SVGAGI. Trimming took off 6 bases at V and 3 bases at J, with 8 bases between the two ends. This CDR3 has 12 amino acids. CDR3 sequence: CASSETDYGYTF. The CDR3 region has the DNA TGTGCCAGCAGCGAGACAGACTATGGCTACACCTTC.

Worth noting for this clonotype: Sequence at one end of the junction differs from germline and may be a read error. V is TRBV7-2 and J is TRBJ2-5; D not resolved. The CDR3 has 12 amino acids. Germline V lookup: CDR1 SGHTA, CDR2 FQGNSA. The CDR3 reads CVSSPRHETQYF. Here the CDR3 DNA reads TGTGTCAGCAGCCCCCGACATGAGACCCAGTACTTC.

This clonotype is medium-sized by share. This chain connects TRBV2 to TRBJ2-3; no clear D gene. Germline CDR1 is SNHLY and CDR2 is FYNNEI. The CDR3 totals 14 residues. Trimming removed 4 bases from V and 2 bases from J, with 10 bases in between. CDR3 protein: CASSVEAVTDTQYF. CDR3 DNA sequence: TGTGCCAGCAGTGTTGAGGCGGTCACAGATACGCAGTATTTT.

The chain recombines TRBV7-2 with TRBJ2-1; D is ambiguous. V gave up 3 bases and J gave up 6 bases, with 6 bases separating them. Germline-derived CDR1 and CDR2 are SGHTA and FQGNSA. This CDR3 has 12 amino acids. For the CDR3, the DNA is TGTGCCAGCAGCTTTGTGTCCAATGAGCAGTTCTTC. Translating it yields CASSFVSNEQFF.

This clonotype was seen at least ten times. The J gene is TRBJ2-7, the V gene TRBV18; tentatively, D is TRBD2 (5 bases). The length of the CDR3 is 12 residues. CDR1 is KGHSH, CDR2 LQKENI, per germline. Trimming cost V 8 bases and J 2 bases, with 10 bases left between them. The CDR3 nucleotides are TGTGCCAGCCGGACTGAAACCTACGAGCAGTACTTC. Amino acid sequence: CASRTETYEQYF.

About this clonotype itself: Relative to the germline gene, one junction end is altered; a read error may explain this. The J gene is TRBJ2-3, the V gene TRBV6-6; D might be TRBD2 (6 bases). This CDR3 has 18 amino acids. The germline V gene has CDR1 MNHNY and CDR2 SVGAGI (reference sequence). CDR3: CATSFRLPGVLGTDTQYF. The CDR3 nucleotides are TGTGCCACCAGTTTTAGGCTACCGGGAGTTTTGGGCACAGATACGCAGTATTTT.

In this sample, this clonotype turned up many times. The chain recombines TRBV6-2 or TRBV6-3 with TRBJ2-3; 10 bases align to TRBD2. From germline, CDR1 is MNHEY and CDR2 SVGEGT. With 5 bases clipped from V and 6 bases from J, the junction kept 11 bases outside the gene matches. CDR3 size: 16 residues. CDR3 nucleotides: TGTGCCAGCAGTGAACTAGCGGGAAGGGGGTGGGATACGCAGTATTTT. It is translated as CASSELAGRGWDTQYF.

This clonotype was observed many times. V gene TRBV20-1 combines with J gene TRBJ2-1, with D possibly matching TRBD2 (6 bases). Trimming took off 6 bases at V and 6 bases at J, with 9 bases between the two ends. In germline, CDR1 is DFQATT, CDR2 SNEGSKA (reference sequence). This CDR3 comprises 11 residues. CDR3: CSATRGNEQFF. The CDR3, as DNA: TGCAGTGCGACTAGGGGCAATGAGCAGTTCTTC.

The chain is built from TRBV6-4 and TRBJ2-6, with TRBD2 matching over 7 bases. The J segment lost 4 bases and the V segment lost 10 bases, leaving 10 bases of the junction unmatched. Germline CDR1 and CDR2: MRHNA and SNTAGT. The CDR3 has 15 amino acids. CDR3 nucleotide sequence: TGTGCCACGACCGCCTGGGGGGGAGGGGCCAACGTCCTGACTTTC. Protein product: CATTAWGGGANVLTF.

This clonotype is labeled as medium-sized. The genes are TRBV24-1 and TRBJ2-5, with TRBD1 as a possible D gene (6 bases). Trimming left V 7 bases short and J 2 bases short, with 19 bases between. The CDR3 runs 16 residues. The germline V gene encodes CDR1 KGHDR and CDR2 SFDVKD. The CDR3 region has the DNA TGTGCCACCAGCCCGGGCAGGGGCAGCTATCAAGAGACCCAGTACTTC. Its translation: CATSPGRGSYQETQYF.

The table lists this clonotype with many counts. A much larger clone differs by one base, so this may be a read error. The J gene is TRBJ2-7, the V gene TRBV6-5; 11 positions match TRBD2. The CDR3 runs to 15 residues. After removal of 8 bases from V and 4 bases from J, the junction contained 10 bases not matched to a gene. Germline values: CDR1 MNHEY, CDR2 SVGAGI. The CDR3 protein is CASGERLAGSYEQYF. The CDR3 DNA follows: TGTGCCAGCGGTGAACGACTAGCGGGATCATACGAGCAGTACTTC.

This clonotype was picked up one time. CDR3 sequence (DNA): TGCGCCAGCAGCTTGCTGACTAGCGGGAGGGCAGATACGCAGTATTTT. This codes for CASSLLTSGRADTQYF. This rearrangement joins TRBV5-1 to TRBJ2-3; 14 bases fit TRBD2. Trimming removed 1 base from V and 4 bases from J; junction bases left unmatched: 2. Germline V gene data show CDR1 as SGHRS and CDR2 as YFSETQ. CDR3 length: 16 amino acids.

This clonotype was recorded many times. This chain joins TRBV20-1 and TRBJ2-7; 9 bases map to TRBD2. V lost 4 bases, J lost 4 bases, and 11 bases stayed unmatched. CDR3 size: 15 residues. Germline V gene data show CDR1 as DFQATT and CDR2 as SNEGSKA (reference sequence). This chain's CDR3 is CSATDSGSPQYEQYF. CDR3 coding DNA: TGCAGTGCTACTGATAGCGGGAGTCCTCAATACGAGCAGTACTTC.

This clonotype was picked up many times. The chain links TRBV7-2 to TRBJ1-4, with TRBD1 identical over 7 bases. This CDR3 has 15 residues. With V trimmed by 5 bases and J by 4 bases, 7 bases remained unmatched. Germline CDR1 and CDR2: SGHTA and FQGNSA. This CDR3 is CASSPQGVVNEKLFF. CDR3 sequence (DNA): TGTGCCAGCAGCCCGCAGGGGGTTGTTAATGAAAAACTGTTTTTT. The whole variable domain, remainder taken from reference TRBV7-2 and TRBJ1-4, is GAGVSQSPSNKVTEKGKDVELRCDPISGHTALYWYRQSLGQGLEFLIYFQGNSAPDKSGLPSDRFSAERTGGSVSTLTIQRTQQEDSAVYLCASSPQGVVNEKLFFGSGTQLSVL.

This clonotype was seen at least ten times. The rearrangement uses TRBV5-4 and TRBJ2-7, with 7 bases aligning to TRBD2. Per germline, CDR1 SGHNT and CDR2 YYREEE (reference sequence). Trimming removed 4 bases from V and 0 bases from J; junction bases left unmatched: 10. The CDR3 is 16 residues long. This CDR3 is CASSPSGTMSSYEQYF. CDR3 nucleotide sequence: TGTGCCAGCAGCCCCTCCGGGACTATGAGCTCCTACGAGCAGTACTTC.

In its sample, this clonotype is medium-sized (0.01 to 0.1%). This chain connects TRBV7-8 to TRBJ1-5; perhaps TRBD1 as D (5 bases). Germline V gives CDR1 SGHVS, CDR2 FQNEAQ. The CDR3 covers 17 residues. The ends were cut back, 5 bases at V and 2 bases at J, with 19 bases in the middle. The CDR3 spells CASSPRQGATGNQPQHF. The CDR3 DNA reads as TGTGCCAGCAGCCCCCGTCAAGGGGCTACGGGCAATCAGCCCCAGCATTTT.

The V and J genes are TRBV24-1 and TRBJ2-6, with D tentatively TRBD1 (6 bases). Trimming took off 6 bases at V and 10 bases at J, with 18 bases between the two ends. CDR1 is KGHDR, CDR2 SFDVKD, per germline. The CDR3 totals 15 residues. CDR3 sequence (DNA): TGTGCCACCAGTTCCAGGGGAGAGGGGGAAAACGTCCTGACTTTC. The encoded protein is CATSSRGEGENVLTF.

By sample share, this clonotype is medium-sized. V and J are TRBV24-1 and TRBJ1-1, with TRBD1 matching over 7 bases. This CDR3 comprises 13 residues. The V gene end was trimmed by 4 bases and the J gene end by 5 bases; junction bases not matched to a gene: 3. CDR1 is KGHDR, CDR2 SFDVKD, per germline. For the CDR3, the DNA is TGTGCCACCAGTGAGCAGACAGGGACTGAAGCTTTCTTT. This translates into CATSEQTGTEAFF.

This clonotype was detected ten times or more. CDR3 sequence: CASTTRGGSGSTDTQYF. In DNA, the CDR3 is TGTGCCAGCACCACTAGAGGTGGTAGCGGGAGCACAGATACGCAGTATTTT. The V and J genes are TRBV11-3 and TRBJ2-3, with TRBD2 matching 7 bases. This CDR3 region has 17 residues. J lost 0 bases, V lost 7 bases, and 13 bases had no gene match. CDR1 and CDR2 from the germline V gene are SGHNT and YENEEA.

This clonotype is medium-sized by share. The chain recombines TRBV7-8 with TRBJ2-7; D is possibly TRBD2 (6 bases). This CDR3 comprises 16 residues. Germline V gene lookup returns CDR1 SGHVS and CDR2 FQNEAQ. V shed 4 bases and J shed 1 base, with 17 bases lying between them. The chain's CDR3 is CASSSSRGGPSYEQYF. For the CDR3, the DNA is TGTGCCAGCAGCTCATCACGAGGAGGGCCTTCCTACGAGCAGTACTTC.

This clonotype occurred many times. The chain is built from TRBV20-1 and TRBJ1-5, with TRBD1 identical over 10 bases. The CDR3 has 16 amino acids. From germline, CDR1 is DFQATT and CDR2 SNEGSKA (reference sequence). Unmatched junction bases numbered 8, after V lost 0 bases and J lost 6 bases. The CDR3 protein is CSARDLGDRGFQPQHF. Here the CDR3 DNA reads TGCAGTGCTAGAGATCTAGGGGACAGGGGTTTTCAGCCCCAGCATTTT.

This clonotype occurred many times. The rearrangement links TRBV6-5 to TRBJ1-1; a possible D gene is TRBD1 (5 bases). Germline-derived CDR1 and CDR2 are MNHEY and SVGAGI. V was pared by 0 bases and J by 4 bases, with 12 bases between. This CDR3 is built from 15 residues. CDR3 in DNA: TGTGCCAGCAGTTACTCTTGGGCAGGGAGCACTGAAGCTTTCTTT. Its protein product is CASSYSWAGSTEAFF.

Remarks on this clonotype: One end of the junction is discordant with germline, which a read error may explain. V and J are TRBV29-1 and TRBJ1-1, with D maybe TRBD1 (5 bases). In germline, CDR1 is SQVTM, CDR2 ANQGSEA. The CDR3 totals 13 residues. The CDR3 reads CSVEEQEYTKAFF. The CDR3, as DNA: TGCAGCGTTGAGGAACAGGAGTACACTAAAGCTTTCTTT.

At least ten counts were recorded for this clonotype. Just one base apart from a much larger clone, this may be a read error. The V call is TRBV19, the J call TRBJ2-1; 13 bases match TRBD2. CDR1 LNHDA and CDR2 SQIVND come from the germline V gene (reference sequence). CDR3 size: 17 residues. The CDR3 reads CASSSLTSGRSYNGQFF. CDR3 coding DNA: TGTGCCAGTAGTAGCTTGACTAGCGGGAGGTCCTACAATGGGCAGTTCTTC.

This clonotype has ten or more counts. V is TRBV14 and J is TRBJ2-6, with TRBD1 matching 7 bases. CDR3 size: 19 residues. Germline assignment: CDR1 SGHDN and CDR2 FVKESK. V was pared by 0 bases and J by 0 bases, with 8 bases of the junction left unmatched. CDR3 nucleotides: TGTGCCAGCAGCCAAGAGAACAGGGGATTTTACTCTGGGGCCAACGTCCTGACTTTC. It is translated as CASSQENRGFYSGANVLTF.

This clonotype was recorded many times. This chain uses TRBV11-3 with TRBJ1-1, with D unresolved. The germline CDR1 and CDR2 sequences are SGHNT and YENEEA. The CDR3 runs to 14 residues. The germline V and J ends were trimmed by 0 bases and 0 bases, with 5 bases remaining between them. The CDR3 DNA follows: TGTGCCAGCAGCTTAGATCAGGTGAACACTGAAGCTTTCTTT. Translation gives CASSLDQVNTEAFF.

The chain joins TRBV20-1 to TRBJ2-1; 10 bases agree with TRBD2. The J segment lost 13 bases and the V segment lost 2 bases, leaving 14 bases of the junction unmatched. Germline V gene data show CDR1 as DFQATT and CDR2 as SNEGSKA (reference sequence). This CDR3 contains 15 residues. In DNA, the CDR3 is TGCAGTGCTAGACCCGGGACTAGCGTTTCTATGGGCCAGTTCTTC. Its protein product is CSARPGTSVSMGQFF.